Included here is one T cell receptor beta chain sequence, with context. Antigen unknown. This entry belongs to a study of T cell responses to AZD1222 COVID-19 vaccine. Study conclusions and caveats: It was only six AZD1222 recipients who were seropositive at baseline.

Here immunoSEQ multiplex PCR was the method, and the copy in TCRdb shows in-frame clones only, minus some. The sample contains over 85,000 clones, around nine tenths of which appear only once. The material was peripheral blood, obtained 28 days after the second AZD1222 dose. The origin of this receptor is an adult who received the AZD1222 COVID-19 vaccine.

CDR3 sequence (DNA): TGTGCCACCAGTGATCGCGGGACTCGGAACTACAATGAGCAGTTCTTC. Amino acid sequence: CATSDRGTRNYNEQFF. The V gene is TRBV24-1, the J gene TRBJ2-1; D might be TRBD2 (6 bases). The CDR3 loop spans 16 amino acids. The V gene's germline CDR1 is KGHDR and CDR2 SFDVKD. Trimming removed 3 bases at V and 3 bases at J, with 14 bases between.